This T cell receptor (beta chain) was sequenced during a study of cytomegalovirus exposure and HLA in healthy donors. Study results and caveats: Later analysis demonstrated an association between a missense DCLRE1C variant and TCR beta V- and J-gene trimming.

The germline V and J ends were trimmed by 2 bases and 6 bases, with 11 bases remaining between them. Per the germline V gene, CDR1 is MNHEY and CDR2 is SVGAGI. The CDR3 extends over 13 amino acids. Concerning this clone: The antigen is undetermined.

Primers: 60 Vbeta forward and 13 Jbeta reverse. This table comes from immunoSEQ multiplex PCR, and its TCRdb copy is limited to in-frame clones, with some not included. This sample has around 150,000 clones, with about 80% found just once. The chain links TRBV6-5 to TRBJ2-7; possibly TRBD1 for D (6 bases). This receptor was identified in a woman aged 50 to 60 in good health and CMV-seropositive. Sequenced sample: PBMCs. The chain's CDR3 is CASSYIQGSEQYF. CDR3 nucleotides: TGTGCCAGCAGTTACATACAGGGTTCCGAGCAGTACTTC.